This TCR beta chain appears in the sequencing data of a study of regulatory T cells in long-lasting Graves disease. As for the study in general: A definition of persistent Graves' disease required over 5 years of antithyroid drugs plus positive TSH receptor antibodies.

HTBI primers from iRepertoire and Arm-PCR of CDR3 regions yielded the TCR beta libraries. Methods used by the authors: Gene usage covered about 60 TRBV and some 13 TRBJ segments. TCRdb used MiXCR to reprocess the multiplex PCR reads, holding one entry per CDR3 protein. The V and J calls come from TCRdb's annotation, not from the publication. This sample has about 460,000 distinct CDR3 sequences, with about 20% found just once. This clonotype was seen a handful of times. Sample time point: persistent/refractory GD, antithyroid drugs over 5 years with positive TRAb. PBMC RNA served as the TCR library source. Enrollment of patients was through an endocrinology department in Xi'an, China. Sequences were derived from peripheral blood mononuclear cells (PBMCs), sampled when the disease was refractory, from a patient treated with antithyroid drugs. The clonotype was recovered from a female donor with Graves disease.

The CDR3 here is CAWSGGSPREKLFF. CDR3 nucleotide sequence: TGTGCCTGGAGTGGGGGGAGCCCAAGGGAAAAACTGTTTTTT. This sequence joins TRBV30 and TRBJ1-4, with D possibly TRBD1 on 5 matching bases. The CDR3 is 14 amino acids. Germline values: CDR1 GTSNPN, CDR2 SVGIG (reference sequence). Deletions cut 1 base from V and 8 bases from J, with 14 bases between. Supplemented by reference TRBV30 and TRBJ1-4, the full variable domain reads SQTIHQWPATLVQPVGSPLSLECTVEGTSNPNLYWYRQAAGRGLQLLFYSVGIGQISSEVPQNLSASRPQDRQFILSSKKLLLSDSGFYLCAWSGGSPREKLFFGSGTQLSVL.